One sample yielded the 17 T cell receptor beta chains listed below, sequenced in a study of blood T cell repertoires in COVID-19. Clones were read by immunoSEQ multiplex PCR, and TCRdb kept only the in-frame ones, dropping some. This table holds approximately 220,000 clones, 81% found once. Sequencing was done on a sample of peripheral blood. The receptors originated from a woman older than 75 with acute or convalescent COVID-19.

The rearrangement joins TRBV11-1 to TRBJ1-3; the D is unclear. CDR3 length equals 14 residues. Germline V gives CDR1 SGHAT, CDR2 FQDESV (reference sequence). With 3 bases removed from V and 0 bases from J, the gap between germline ends came to 6 bases. CDR3 residues: CASSFSGSGNTIYF. The CDR3 nucleotides are TGTGCCAGCAGCTTTTCCGGCTCTGGAAACACCATATATTTT.

This chain connects TRBV5-1 to TRBJ2-7; 7 bases are a match to TRBD1. CDR1 is SGHRS, CDR2 YFSETQ, per germline. V lost 3 bases and J lost 7; bases outside the gene matches: 13. The CDR3 spans 15 residues. This chain's CDR3 is CASSSDRAVSMEQYF. Written as DNA, the CDR3 is TGCGCCAGCAGCTCAGACAGGGCCGTAAGTATGGAGCAGTACTTC.

V and J are TRBV18 and TRBJ1-4; 7 positions agree with TRBD1. This CDR3 contains 13 residues. The germline V gene has CDR1 KGHSH and CDR2 LQKENI. Trimming at V came to 5 bases and at J to 4 bases, leaving 1 base not matched to a gene. The CDR3 coding sequence is TGTGCCAGCTCAGGGACAGATAATGAAAAACTGTTTTTT. It encodes CASSGTDNEKLFF.

The V call is TRBV13, the J call TRBJ2-3; no clear D. CDR3 size: 14 residues. Germline loops: CDR1 PRHDT, CDR2 FYEKMQ (reference sequence). V gave up 5 bases and J gave up 6 bases, with 15 bases separating them. The CDR3 nucleotides are TGTGCCAGCAGCCCCGGTCAACTCGAGGATACGCAGTATTTT. Translated, it gives CASSPGQLEDTQYF.

The rearrangement uses TRBV19 and TRBJ1-5, with 7 nucleotides matching TRBD1. The germline CDR1 and CDR2 sequences are LNHDA and SQIVND (reference sequence). This CDR3 region has 14 residues. V was clipped by 7 bases and J by 8 bases; unmatched bases: 11. The CDR3: CASKLGQVLEPQHF. CDR3 coding DNA: TGTGCCAGTAAGCTTGGACAGGTGCTCGAGCCCCAGCATTTT.

This chain connects TRBV5-1 to TRBJ2-2; D possibly corresponds to TRBD2 (6 bases). This CDR3 has 15 residues. CDR1 SGHRS and CDR2 YFSETQ come from the germline V gene. V was pared by 4 bases and J by 4 bases, with 14 bases between. The CDR3 protein is CASSRAGEATGELFF. CDR3 DNA sequence: TGCGCCAGCAGCCGGGCTGGGGAGGCCACCGGGGAGCTGTTTTTT.

The rearrangement uses TRBV19 and TRBJ1-1; weak D call: TRBD1 (6 bases). Deletions cut 7 bases from V and 4 bases from J, with 22 bases between. The CDR3 has 16 amino acids. Per germline, CDR1 LNHDA and CDR2 SQIVND (reference sequence). CDR3 loop: CASKSLGGGKGTEAFF. CDR3 in DNA: TGTGCCAGTAAGAGTCTCGGCGGGGGCAAGGGCACTGAAGCTTTCTTT.

The chain carries TRBV15 and TRBJ2-3; 9 nucleotides agree with TRBD2. Looked up from germline, CDR1 is LNHNV and CDR2 is YYDKDF (reference sequence). The CDR3 contains 14 residues. V trimming: 5 bases; J trimming: 7 bases; junction bases outside the gene matches: 7. CDR3 DNA sequence: TGTGCCACCAGCTTACGGACTAGCGCTAATACGCAGTATTTT. It yields the protein CATSLRTSANTQYF.

The rearrangement joins TRBV3-1 (or the pseudogene TRBV3-2) to TRBJ1-1; D may be TRBD1 (5 bases). The CDR3 covers 15 residues. The ends were cut back, 1 base at V and 0 bases at J, with 9 bases in the middle. Looked up from germline, CDR1 is LGHDT and CDR2 is YNNKEL (reference sequence). The CDR3 bases are TGTGCCAGCAGCCAAGTCGACAGATTGAACACTGAAGCTTTCTTT. Its protein product is CASSQVDRLNTEAFF.

This clone has just a few counts. V and J are TRBV7-9 and TRBJ2-5; the match to TRBD1 covers 8 bases. There are 15 residues in the CDR3. The V and J ends lost 1 base and 2 bases, in that order; junction bases with no gene match: 3. CDR1 and CDR2 (germline): SEHNR, FQNEAQ (reference sequence). CDR3 nucleotides: TGTGCCAGCAGCTTAGGGCAGGGGGCACAAGAGACCCAGTACTTC. Its protein is CASSLGQGAQETQYF.

The chain couples TRBV19 to TRBJ1-2; a possible D gene is TRBD1 (5 bases). This CDR3 comprises 15 residues. V dropped 5 bases and J dropped 4 bases, with 17 bases sitting between them. Germline-derived CDR1 and CDR2 are LNHDA and SQIVND (reference sequence). Written as DNA, the CDR3 is TGTGCCAGTAGTTTACAGGCGAACGGCCCCTATGGCTACACCTTC. This encodes CASSLQANGPYGYTF.

Only a few counts were recorded for this clone. The V call is TRBV4-1, the J call TRBJ1-6, with 7 bases identical to TRBD1. Per germline, CDR1 MGHRA and CDR2 YSYEKL. V gave up 3 bases and J gave up 4 bases; unmatched junction bases: 6. The CDR3 contains 16 residues. CDR3: CASSHQGVTYNSPLHF. CDR3 in DNA: TGCGCCAGCAGCCACCAGGGGGTGACTTATAATTCACCCCTCCACTTT.

CDR3 sequence (DNA): TGTGCCAGCAGCTTGTCCGCTCAGGGTATTTATGGCTACACCTTC. Encoded protein: CASSLSAQGIYGYTF. The J gene is TRBJ1-2, the V gene TRBV5-5; possibly TRBD1 for D (5 bases). Germline V CDR1 and CDR2: SGHKS, YYEKEE (reference sequence). The length of the CDR3 is 15 residues. Trimming shortened V by 1 base and J by 5 bases, and 15 bases separated the two germline ends.

The chain joins TRBV7-9 to TRBJ2-5; TRBD2 agrees at 7 bases. The CDR3 has 15 amino acids. V dropped 11 bases and J dropped 2; count of bases not matched to a gene: 14. The V gene's germline CDR1 is SEHNR and CDR2 FQNEAQ (reference sequence). The CDR3 spells CAGGRGGPGQETQYF. The CDR3, as DNA: TGTGCCGGCGGACGGGGAGGGCCAGGGCAAGAGACCCAGTACTTC.

The chain joins TRBV5-1 to TRBJ2-2; 15 bases map to TRBD2. Germline CDR1 reads SGHRS; CDR2 reads YFSETQ. V shed 4 bases, J shed 6 bases, and the junction held 4 bases outside the gene matches. The CDR3 has 16 residues. The CDR3 region is CASSPRTSGGAGELFF. CDR3 DNA: TGCGCCAGCAGCCCAAGGACTAGCGGGGGGGCCGGGGAGCTGTTTTTT.

CDR3 coding DNA: TGTGCCAGCAGTCCCAGCGGAAAGACCCAGTACTTC. Protein product: CASSPSGKTQYF. The gene calls are TRBV12-3 or TRBV12-4 and TRBJ2-5; TRBD2 is a possible D gene (5 bases). The CDR3 consists of 12 residues. V lost 5 bases and J 6 bases, leaving 10 bases between the germline ends.

The J gene is TRBJ2-1, the V gene TRBV7-9; TRBD2 agrees at 9 bases. V shed 3 bases, J shed 7 bases, and the junction held 7 bases outside the gene matches. Germline loops: CDR1 SEHNR, CDR2 FQNEAQ (reference sequence). The CDR3 has 15 residues. This CDR3 is CASSFISGRKNEQFF. Here the CDR3 DNA reads TGTGCCAGCAGCTTCATTAGCGGGAGAAAAAATGAGCAGTTCTTC.